These 29 T cell receptor beta chains were all obtained from the same sample, sequenced in a study of monozygotic twins with inflammatory bowel disease. TCRdb reprocessed the 5' RACE reads, keeping one entry per CDR3 protein, no DNA. The sample includes 150,000 to 200,000 distinct CDR3 sequences. The sample taken for sequencing was blood. These receptor sequences come from a human donor with ulcerative colitis or Crohn's disease, or a healthy co-twin of an affected twin (not recorded which).

The CDR3 loop is CASSARPRATEAFF. The chain combines TRBV25-1 with TRBJ1-1. The germline V gene has CDR1 MGHDK and CDR2 SYGVNS. The CDR3 has 14 residues.

The V gene is TRBV2, the J gene TRBJ2-5; with no DNA, the TCRdb D assignment of TRBD1 cannot be verified. The CDR3 has 16 amino acids. CDR1 and CDR2 from the germline V gene are SNHLY and FYNNEI. This CDR3 reads CASSEDRGRGVETQYF.

The gene calls are TRBV18 and TRBJ2-1; TCRdb reports TRBD2, a call that lacks DNA to check it against. The CDR3 runs 14 residues. The germline V gene has CDR1 KGHSH and CDR2 LQKENI. Here the CDR3 reads CASSPRGLEDEQFF.

The V gene is TRBV13, the J gene TRBJ2-3; TCRdb reports TRBD2, a call that lacks DNA to check it against. Germline lookup yields CDR1 PRHDT and CDR2 FYEKMQ (reference sequence). The CDR3 length is 20 residues. The CDR3 loop is CASSLYRRTSGRSVTDTQYF.

The chain carries TRBV28 and TRBJ2-7. The CDR3 extends over 11 amino acids. Germline values: CDR1 MDHEN, CDR2 SYDVKM. This chain's CDR3 is CASDSNYEQYF.

The J gene is TRBJ1-5, the V gene TRBV28. The CDR3 sequence is 12 residues long. The germline gives CDR1 MDHEN, CDR2 SYDVKM. The CDR3 here is CASSLGVQPQHF.

V is TRBV10-1 and J is TRBJ2-7. Germline values: CDR1 WNHNN, CDR2 SYGVQD (reference sequence). The CDR3 consists of 12 residues. CDR3 protein: CASSESTYEQYF.

V usage is TRBV7-2 and J usage is TRBJ2-3; the D call of TRBD2 rests on TCRdb alone, since no DNA is present to check it. Germline CDR1 is SGHTA and CDR2 is FQGNSA. The CDR3 consists of 16 residues. The CDR3 here is CASSPPRVPSTDTQYF.

J is TRBJ2-1 and V is TRBV5-1; TCRdb picks TRBD1, but there is no DNA to check that call. The CDR3 is 14 residues long. Germline values: CDR1 SGHRS, CDR2 YFSETQ. CDR3 sequence reads: CASSYRDRENEQFF. Based on the CDR3 plus reference TRBV5-1 and TRBJ2-1, the full variable domain is KAGVTQTPRYLIKTRGQQVTLSCSPISGHRSVSWYQQTPGQGLQFLFEYFSETQRNKGNFPGRFSGRQFSNSRSEMNVSTLELGDSALYLCASSYRDRENEQFFGPGTRLTVL.

The rearrangement joins TRBV5-1 to TRBJ1-1. Per germline, CDR1 SGHRS and CDR2 YFSETQ. This CDR3 is built from 12 residues. CDR3 loop: CASSSDRANAFF.

The chain combines TRBV7-9 with TRBJ1-5; TCRdb proposes TRBD1, but this gene call is untestable without DNA. This CDR3 is 12 amino acids long. Germline CDR1 reads SEHNR; CDR2 reads FQNEAQ (reference sequence). CDR3 region: CASSPGAGPQHF.

The chain uses TRBV12-3 or TRBV12-4 and TRBJ2-3; TCRdb indicates TRBD2, and absent DNA this call remains unverified. This CDR3 is 14 amino acids long. CDR3 amino acids: CASKLADHTDTQYF.

The rearrangement joins TRBV12-3 or TRBV12-4 to TRBJ2-1; TCRdb's assignment of TRBD2 cannot be checked, as there is no DNA. The CDR3 sequence is 14 residues long. CDR3 sequence reads: CASSFSGGINEQFF.

This rearrangement joins TRBV20-1 to TRBJ1-2; TCRdb names TRBD1, which stays unverified in the absence of DNA. The length of the CDR3 is 18 residues. CDR1 is DFQATT, CDR2 SNEGSKA, per germline (reference sequence). The CDR3 loop reads CSARVRTGGMVSLGGYTF.

This chain's CDR3 is CASSLNTLGPYEQYF. The chain uses TRBV7-8 and TRBJ2-7. Germline assignment: CDR1 SGHVS and CDR2 FQNEAQ. The CDR3 runs to 15 residues.

The gene calls are TRBV24-1 and TRBJ2-7; TCRdb lists TRBD1, though no DNA is available to test this call. Germline CDR1 reads KGHDR; CDR2 reads SFDVKD. CDR3 length equals 15 residues. The CDR3 spells CATSDPGRRAYEQYF.

This chain connects TRBV7-2 to TRBJ2-3; the D gene TCRdb calls, TRBD1, cannot be checked with no DNA. The CDR3 sequence is 16 residues long. The germline CDR1 and CDR2 sequences are SGHTA and FQGNSA. This chain's CDR3 is CASSLVGGAADDTQYF.

The chain recombines TRBV6-5 with TRBJ1-1; the D call of TRBD1 rests on TCRdb alone, since no DNA is present to check it. The V gene's germline CDR1 is MNHEY and CDR2 SVGAGI. This CDR3 region has 13 residues. The CDR3 region is CASSPGWNTEAFF.

The J gene is TRBJ1-1, the V gene TRBV6-2 or TRBV6-3; the D call of TRBD1 rests on TCRdb alone, since no DNA is present to check it. Germline CDR1 is MNHEY and CDR2 is SVGEGT. CDR3 length equals 13 residues. CDR3 protein: CASSFMGATEAFF.

The V and J genes are TRBV7-9 and TRBJ1-6; with no DNA, the TCRdb D assignment of TRBD1 cannot be verified. CDR3 size: 12 residues. Germline V gene data show CDR1 as SEHNR and CDR2 as FQNEAQ (reference sequence). The chain's CDR3 is CASSNDWGYLHF.

V is TRBV5-1 and J is TRBJ2-1; the TRBD2 assignment by TCRdb is unverifiable without DNA. This CDR3 spans 15 amino acids. Germline CDR1 SGHRS, CDR2 YFSETQ. The CDR3 is CASSLSGGGGNEQFF.

The V and J genes are TRBV28 and TRBJ1-2. CDR3 length: 11 residues. Germline V CDR1 and CDR2: MDHEN, SYDVKM. This CDR3 reads CASLGMDGYTF.

The CDR3 protein is CASSYQGADTQYF. V is TRBV7-3 and J is TRBJ2-3; with no DNA, the TCRdb D assignment of TRBD1 cannot be verified. Germline CDR1 is SGHTA and CDR2 is FQGTGA. This CDR3 is 13 amino acids long.

V gene TRBV3-1 combines with J gene TRBJ1-1. Germline V CDR1 and CDR2: LGHDT, YNNKEL (reference sequence). The CDR3 contains 13 residues. CDR3: CASSQGMNTEAFF.

The rearrangement uses TRBV12-3 or TRBV12-4 and TRBJ2-3; TCRdb selects TRBD2, and the lack of DNA leaves this call unchecked. This CDR3 contains 16 residues. The CDR3 reads CASSPGTSGRTDTQYF.

V usage is TRBV6-1 and J usage is TRBJ2-3; with no DNA, the TCRdb D assignment of TRBD2 cannot be verified. Germline V lookup: CDR1 MNHNS, CDR2 SASEGT. There are 15 residues in the CDR3. This chain's CDR3 is CASTQGLADTDTQYF.

This chain uses TRBV5-1 with TRBJ2-7. This CDR3 spans 14 amino acids. In germline, CDR1 is SGHRS, CDR2 YFSETQ. This CDR3 reads CASSLTGWDYEQYF.

The rearrangement links TRBV5-1 to TRBJ2-3. The germline gives CDR1 SGHRS, CDR2 YFSETQ. The CDR3 loop spans 15 amino acids. CDR3 sequence: CASSAFRGNADTQYF.

The chain recombines TRBV11-2 with TRBJ2-6; TCRdb's D call of TRBD1 is untestable without DNA. Germline loops: CDR1 SGHAT, CDR2 FQNNGV. The CDR3 extends over 16 amino acids. The CDR3 loop is CASSNYRGSGANVLTF. The whole variable domain, remainder taken from reference TRBV11-2 and TRBJ2-6, is EAGVAQSPRYKIIEKRQSVAFWCNPISGHATLYWYQQILGQGPKLLIQFQNNGVVDDSQLPKDRFSAERLKGVDSTLKIQPAKLEDSAVYLCASSNYRGSGANVLTFGAGSRLTVL.